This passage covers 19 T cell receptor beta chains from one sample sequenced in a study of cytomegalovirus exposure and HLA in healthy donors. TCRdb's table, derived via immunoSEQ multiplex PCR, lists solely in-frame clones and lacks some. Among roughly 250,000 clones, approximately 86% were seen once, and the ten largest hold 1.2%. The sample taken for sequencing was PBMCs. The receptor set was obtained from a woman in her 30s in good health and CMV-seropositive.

The CDR3 bases are TGTGCCAGCAGCTTAAGAGTGAATCAGCCCCAGCATTTT. Translating it yields CASSLRVNQPQHF. This chain uses TRBV7-2 with TRBJ1-5, with unresolved D. The CDR3 is 13 amino acids. V was clipped by 2 bases and J by 4 bases, with 6 bases between them. The germline gives CDR1 SGHTA, CDR2 FQGNSA.

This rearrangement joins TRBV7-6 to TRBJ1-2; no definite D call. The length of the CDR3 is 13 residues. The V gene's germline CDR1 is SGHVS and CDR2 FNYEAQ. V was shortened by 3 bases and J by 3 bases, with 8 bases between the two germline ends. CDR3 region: CASSFRGYYGYTF. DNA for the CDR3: TGTGCCAGCAGCTTTCGGGGATACTATGGCTACACCTTC.

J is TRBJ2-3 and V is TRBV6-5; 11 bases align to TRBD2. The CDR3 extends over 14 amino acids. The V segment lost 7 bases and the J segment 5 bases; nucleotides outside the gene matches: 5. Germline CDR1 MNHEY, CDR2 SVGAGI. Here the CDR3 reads CASNRLAGKDTQYF. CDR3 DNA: TGTGCCAGCAATAGACTAGCGGGAAAAGATACGCAGTATTTT.

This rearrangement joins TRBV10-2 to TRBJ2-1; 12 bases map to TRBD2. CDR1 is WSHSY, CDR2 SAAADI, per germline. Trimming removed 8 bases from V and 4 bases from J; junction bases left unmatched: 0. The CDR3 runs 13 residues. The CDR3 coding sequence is TGCGCCAGCGGACTAGCGGGGTACAATGAGCAGTTCTTC. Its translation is CASGLAGYNEQFF.

In DNA form, the CDR3 reads TGTGCCTTCCGGGGGGTAGCGGGAGCCTACGAGCAGTACTTC. This sequence encodes CAFRGVAGAYEQYF. The genes are TRBV30 and TRBJ2-7; 9 nucleotides line up with TRBD2. The length of the CDR3 is 14 residues. The V segment lost 7 bases and the J segment 2 bases; nucleotides outside the gene matches: 9. Germline V gene data show CDR1 as GTSNPN and CDR2 as SVGIG (reference sequence).

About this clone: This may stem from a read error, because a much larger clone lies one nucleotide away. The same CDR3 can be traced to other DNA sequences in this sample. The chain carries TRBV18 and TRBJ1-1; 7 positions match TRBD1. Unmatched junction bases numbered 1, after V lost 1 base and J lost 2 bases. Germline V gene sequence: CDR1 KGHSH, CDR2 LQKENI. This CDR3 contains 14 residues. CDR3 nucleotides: TGTGCCAGCTCACCACAGGGGGCAAACACTGAAGCTTTCTTT. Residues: CASSPQGANTEAFF.

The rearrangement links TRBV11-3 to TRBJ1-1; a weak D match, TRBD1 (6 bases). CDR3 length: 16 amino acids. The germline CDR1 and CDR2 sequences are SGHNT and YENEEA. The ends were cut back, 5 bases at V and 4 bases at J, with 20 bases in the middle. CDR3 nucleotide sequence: TGTGCCAGCAGCACGGACAGTGCGTATTATAGCACTGAAGCTTTCTTT. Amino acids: CASSTDSAYYSTEAFF.

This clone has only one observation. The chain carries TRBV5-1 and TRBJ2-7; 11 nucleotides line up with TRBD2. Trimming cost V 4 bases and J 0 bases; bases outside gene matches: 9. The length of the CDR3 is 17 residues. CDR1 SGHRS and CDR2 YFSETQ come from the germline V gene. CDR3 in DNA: TGCGCCAGCAGCATATCTCCTACTAGCGGGGGCTCCTACGAGCAGTACTTC. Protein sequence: CASSISPTSGGSYEQYF.

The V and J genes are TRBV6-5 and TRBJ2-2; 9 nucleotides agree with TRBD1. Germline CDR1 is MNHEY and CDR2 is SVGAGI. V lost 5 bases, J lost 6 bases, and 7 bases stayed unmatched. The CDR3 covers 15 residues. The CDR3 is CASSLTGGWAGELFF. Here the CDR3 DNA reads TGTGCCAGCAGTCTTACAGGGGGCTGGGCCGGGGAGCTGTTTTTT.

CDR3 DNA sequence: TGTGCCAGCAGCCAAATCGGTGGGAGCTCATGGAATGAGCAGTTCTTC. Protein: CASSQIGGSSWNEQFF. The rearrangement uses TRBV14 and TRBJ2-1, with D tentatively TRBD2 (5 bases). V lost 2 bases, J lost 7 bases, and 18 bases lay in between. The CDR3 covers 16 residues. CDR1 is SGHDN, CDR2 FVKESK, per germline. The variable domain in full, with the rest retrieved from reference TRBV14 and TRBJ2-1, is EAGVTQFPSHSVIEKGQTVTLRCDPISGHDNLYWYRRVMGKEIKFLLHFVKESKQDESGMPNNRFLAERTGGTYSTLKVQPAELEDSGVYFCASSQIGGSSWNEQFFGPGTRLTVL.

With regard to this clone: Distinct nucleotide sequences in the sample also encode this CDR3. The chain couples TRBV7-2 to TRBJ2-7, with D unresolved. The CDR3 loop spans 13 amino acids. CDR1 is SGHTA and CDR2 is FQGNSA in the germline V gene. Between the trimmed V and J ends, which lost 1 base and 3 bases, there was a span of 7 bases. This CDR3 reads CASSLGGFYEQYF. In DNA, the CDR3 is TGTGCCAGCAGCTTAGGCGGTTTCTACGAGCAGTACTTC.

The CDR3 bases are TGTGCCAGTTCTAGGAGGGGAAGGGACTACGAGCAGTACTTC. Protein: CASSRRGRDYEQYF. This chain links TRBV19 with TRBJ2-7, with a possible D match to TRBD2 (6 bases). V was clipped by 8 bases and J by 3 bases, with 17 bases between them. The CDR3 is made up of 14 amino acids. CDR1 is LNHDA, CDR2 SQIVND, per germline (reference sequence).

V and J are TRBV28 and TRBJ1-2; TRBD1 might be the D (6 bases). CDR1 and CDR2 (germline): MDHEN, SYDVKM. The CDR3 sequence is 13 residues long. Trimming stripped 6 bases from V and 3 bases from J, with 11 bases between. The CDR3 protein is CASRPQGYYGYTF. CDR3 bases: TGTGCCAGCAGACCACAGGGATACTATGGCTACACCTTC.

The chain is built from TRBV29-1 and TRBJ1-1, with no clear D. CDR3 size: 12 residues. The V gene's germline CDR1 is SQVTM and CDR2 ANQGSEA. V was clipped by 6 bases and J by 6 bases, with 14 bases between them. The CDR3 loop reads CSVENDRAEAFF. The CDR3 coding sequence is TGCAGCGTAGAGAACGACCGGGCTGAAGCTTTCTTT.

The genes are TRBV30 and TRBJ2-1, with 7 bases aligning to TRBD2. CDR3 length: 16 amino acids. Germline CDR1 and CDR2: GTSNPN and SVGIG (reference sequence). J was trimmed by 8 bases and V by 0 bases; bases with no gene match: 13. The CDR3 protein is CAWSVGPRGAGHEQFF. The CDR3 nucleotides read TGTGCCTGGAGTGTAGGGCCTCGAGGAGCGGGGCATGAGCAGTTCTTC. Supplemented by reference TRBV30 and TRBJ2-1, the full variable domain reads SQTIHQWPATLVQPVGSPLSLECTVEGTSNPNLYWYRQAAGRGLQLLFYSVGIGQISSEVPQNLSASRPQDRQFILSSKKLLLSDSGFYLCAWSVGPRGAGHEQFFGPGTRLTVL.

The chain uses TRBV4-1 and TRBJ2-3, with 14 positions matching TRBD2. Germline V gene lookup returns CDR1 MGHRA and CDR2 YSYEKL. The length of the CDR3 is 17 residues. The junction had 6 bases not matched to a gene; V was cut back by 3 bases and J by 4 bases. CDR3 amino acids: CASSHDTGLAGADTQYF. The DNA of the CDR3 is TGCGCCAGCAGCCACGATACGGGACTAGCGGGAGCAGATACGCAGTATTTT.

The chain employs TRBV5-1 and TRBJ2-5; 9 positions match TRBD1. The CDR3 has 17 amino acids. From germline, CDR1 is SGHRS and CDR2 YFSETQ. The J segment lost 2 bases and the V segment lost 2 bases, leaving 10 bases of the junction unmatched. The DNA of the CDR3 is TGCGCCAGCAGCTTCGGGACAGGGAGGAGAGGACAAGAGACCCAGTACTTC. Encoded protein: CASSFGTGRRGQETQYF.

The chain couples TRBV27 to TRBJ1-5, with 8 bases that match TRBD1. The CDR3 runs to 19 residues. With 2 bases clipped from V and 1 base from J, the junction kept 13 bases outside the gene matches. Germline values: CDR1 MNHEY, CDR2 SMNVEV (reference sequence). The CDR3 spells CASSLGGQGVGGSNQPQHF. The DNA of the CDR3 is TGTGCCAGCAGTTTAGGCGGACAGGGCGTGGGGGGCAGCAATCAGCCCCAGCATTTT.

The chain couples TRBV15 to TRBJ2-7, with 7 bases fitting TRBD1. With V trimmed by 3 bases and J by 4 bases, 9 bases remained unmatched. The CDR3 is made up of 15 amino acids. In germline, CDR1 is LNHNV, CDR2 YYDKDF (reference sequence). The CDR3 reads CATSSPARGKYEQYF. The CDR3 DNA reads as TGTGCCACCAGCAGCCCGGCCAGGGGGAAGTACGAGCAGTACTTC.